Listed below are T cell receptor beta chains from one sample, sequenced in a study of beta chain features in type 1 diabetes. Some clones are missing from TCRdb's copy, which holds only in-frame ones; the method was immunoSEQ multiplex PCR. Among approximately 300,000 clones listed, 9.5% to 12% were seen once. The sample was naive CD4+ T cells from blood. All receptors derive from a woman in her thirties in good health. The CDR3 runs from the conserved cysteine through the conserved F or W. D genes are given only for firm matches. Expanded clones get a size class; other rows say once, few or many, or leave the size out.

V gene	J gene	D gene	clone size	CDR3 DNA	CDR3 protein
TRBV5-6	TRBJ2-5	.	.	TGTGCGTCGGCTGGGAGTTTCGAGACCCAGTACTTC	CASAGSFETQYF
TRBV5-4	TRBJ2-4	.	few	TGTGCCAGCAGCATACAGGGCCTGGCCAAAAACATTCAGTACTTC	CASSIQGLAKNIQYF
TRBV29-1	TRBJ2-1	TRBD2	.	TGCAGCGTTCGGCGGGAGCGCTCCTACAATGAGCAGTTCTTC	CSVRRERSYNEQFF
TRBV6-5	TRBJ1-1	.	few	TGTGCCAGCAGTTACTCAGAGGTTCGGAACACTGAAGCTTTCTTT	CASSYSEVRNTEAFF
TRBV7-2	TRBJ2-5	.	few	TGTGCCAGCAGCCTCACCCCTGGACAGCAAGAGACCCAGTACTTC	CASSLTPGQQETQYF
TRBV28	TRBJ2-7	TRBD2	.	TGTGCCAGCAGTAGTTTCAGCGGGAACGAGTACGAGCAGTACTTC	CASSSFSGNEYEQYF
TRBV19	TRBJ1-2	TRBD1	few	TGTGCCAGCAACGAATCGGGACAGCGCAACTATGGCTACACCTTC	CASNESGQRNYGYTF
TRBV25-1	TRBJ2-7	TRBD1	.	TGTGCCAGCAAAGGGGAGACAGGGGCCTACTCCTACGAGCAGTACTTC	CASKGETGAYSYEQYF
TRBV28	TRBJ2-7	TRBD1	few	TGTGCCAGCAACGCACAGGGGGACGAGCAGTACTTC	CASNAQGDEQYF
TRBV11-2	TRBJ2-1	.	.	TGTGCCAGCCGGTGGGGTAGCGGACCCAATGAGCAGTTCTTC	CASRWGSGPNEQFF
TRBV30	TRBJ2-1	TRBD2	few	TGTGCCTGGAGGGGACTAGCGGGGTACAATGAGCAGTTCTTC	CAWRGLAGYNEQFF
TRBV7-2	TRBJ2-1	TRBD2	few	TGTGCCAGCAGCTTACTGCGACTAGCGGGAGTCGAATGGTACAATGAGCAGTTCTTC	CASSLLRLAGVEWYNEQFF
TRBV5-4	TRBJ2-3	TRBD2	few	TGTGCCAGCAGCCAAGGGACTAGCGGGAACACAGATACGCAGTATTTT	CASSQGTSGNTDTQYF
TRBV9	TRBJ2-1	TRBD2	few	TGTGCCAGCAGCGTAGGTAGCGGGTTTTACAATGAGCAGTTCTTC	CASSVGSGFYNEQFF
TRBV4-2	TRBJ1-2	TRBD1	.	TGTGCCAGCAGCTCAGAGACAGGGGCCCCCTATGGCTACACCTTC	CASSSETGAPYGYTF
TRBV2	TRBJ2-7	TRBD1	.	TGTGCCAGCAGTGACCAGGGACAGGGCTACGAGCAGTACTTC	CASSDQGQGYEQYF
TRBV7-9	TRBJ2-7	TRBD2	.	TGTGCCAGCAGCTTAAGACTAGCGGGAGACGAGCAGTACTTC	CASSLRLAGDEQYF
TRBV10-3	TRBJ2-3	TRBD2	.	TGTGCCATCAGTGGAACTACTAGCGGGGGGGGTGCAGATACGCAGTATTTT	CAISGTTSGGGADTQYF
TRBV6-1	TRBJ1-5	.	.	TGTGCCAGCAGTGAGCGGGGGCATAGCAATCAGCCCCAGCATTTT	CASSERGHSNQPQHF
TRBV11-2	TRBJ2-7	TRBD2	few	TGTGCCAGCAGGCAGACTAGCGGGGGAATTCCCTACGAGCAGTACTTC	CASRQTSGGIPYEQYF
TRBV11-2	TRBJ2-2	TRBD1	.	TGTGCCAGCAGCCGGACAGGGAACACCGGGGAGCTGTTTTTT	CASSRTGNTGELFF
TRBV7-3	TRBJ2-5	TRBD1	.	TGTGCCAGCAGCTTCGGGACAGGGATGGAGACCCAGTACTTC	CASSFGTGMETQYF
TRBV18	TRBJ1-5	.	few	TGTGCCAGCTCAAAGGGGGACAATCAGCCCCAGCATTTT	CASSKGDNQPQHF
TRBV18	TRBJ2-5	.	.	TGTGCCAGCTCACCAATAGTTGTGGCAGGACAAGAGACCCAGTACTTC	CASSPIVVAGQETQYF
TRBV6-5	TRBJ2-7	TRBD1	.	TGTGCCAGCAGTAGGACAGGGGCCAACTCCTACGAGCAGTACTTC	CASSRTGANSYEQYF
TRBV15	TRBJ2-2	TRBD2	few	TGTGCCACCAGCAAGTTAGCGGGAGGGTCCGGGGAGCTGTTTTTT	CATSKLAGGSGELFF
TRBV5-4	TRBJ2-1	.	few	TGTGCCAGCAGCTTTCTAGCTGGTGACAATGAGCAGTTCTTC	CASSFLAGDNEQFF
TRBV27	TRBJ2-7	TRBD1	.	TGTGCCAGCAGCGCCGCAGGGGGCCCCTACGAGCAGTACTTC	CASSAAGGPYEQYF
TRBV9	TRBJ1-1	TRBD1	few	TGTGCCAGCAGCGTTTCGACAGGGCCTATGAACACTGAAGCTTTCTTT	CASSVSTGPMNTEAFF
TRBV29-1	TRBJ2-1	.	.	TGCAGCGTTGAGGGCCCAGGAAACCGCTACAATGAGCAGTTCTTC	CSVEGPGNRYNEQFF
TRBV6-5	TRBJ2-7	TRBD2	.	TGTGCCAGCAGTTACTCCGCTAGCGGGAACTACGAGCAGTACTTC	CASSYSASGNYEQYF
TRBV7-2	TRBJ2-7	.	few	TGTGCCAGCAGCTCCGTATCGTACGAGCAGTACTTC	CASSSVSYEQYF
TRBV29-1	TRBJ2-7	TRBD2	few	TGCAGCGTTGGGGAGGGACGTGGCGAGCAGTACTTC	CSVGEGRGEQYF
TRBV7-3	TRBJ2-1	.	.	TGTGCCAGCAGCTTAGACGGGCCGGGGTCCTACAATGAGCAGTTCTTC	CASSLDGPGSYNEQFF
TRBV2	TRBJ2-7	TRBD1	.	TGTGCCGGAGGGACAGGGGGGGACGAGCAGTACTTC	CAGGTGGDEQYF
TRBV5-1	TRBJ1-1	.	.	TGCGCCAGCAGCTTGGCCGATTCGGGCACTGAAGCTTTCTTT	CASSLADSGTEAFF
TRBV7-2	TRBJ2-1	TRBD2	.	TGTGCCAGCAGCTTAGTAGCGGGAGATAATGAGCAGTTCTTC	CASSLVAGDNEQFF
TRBV30	TRBJ1-5	.	few	TGTGCCTGGAGTTCGGGGGTAAATCAGCCCCAGCATTTT	CAWSSGVNQPQHF
TRBV9	TRBJ2-2	.	few	TGTGCCAGCAGCGTAGCGGGTCATTCGAACACCGGGGAGCTGTTTTTT	CASSVAGHSNTGELFF
TRBV30	TRBJ2-7	TRBD2	.	TGTGCCTGGAACTCGGGGCTAGCGGATTCCTACGAGCAGTACTTC	CAWNSGLADSYEQYF
TRBV18	TRBJ2-6	TRBD1	.	TGTGCCAGCTCACGGACCGGACAGGTTGGGTCTGGGGCCAACGTCCTGACTTTC	CASSRTGQVGSGANVLTF
TRBV7-2	TRBJ2-5	TRBD1	.	TGTGCCAGCAGCTTAAACGCAGGGGGATGGGAGACCCAGTACTTC	CASSLNAGGWETQYF
TRBV6-5	TRBJ2-1	.	few	TGTGCCAGCAGTTTAAGGGCGGGATCGGACGTCGATGAGCAGTTCTTC	CASSLRAGSDVDEQFF
TRBV7-6	TRBJ2-1	TRBD2	few	TGTGCCAGCAGCGCTCCACTAGCGGGAGAGGTCTTC	CASSAPLAGEVF
TRBV28	TRBJ2-7	.	.	TGTGCCACCGCTAGCCCCCCCTACTACGAGCAGTACTTC	CATASPPYYEQYF
TRBV2	TRBJ2-5	TRBD2	.	TGTGCCAGCAGTGGTTCGGGAGGGGGACAAGAGACCCAGTACTTC	CASSGSGGGQETQYF
TRBV20-1	TRBJ1-1	.	.	TGCAGTGCTCCCCAGAACACTGAAGCTTTCTTT	CSAPQNTEAFF
TRBV7-2	TRBJ2-3	.	.	TGTGCCAGCAGCTTATGGCCTCAGCGGGTCGGGACAGATACGCAGTATTTT	CASSLWPQRVGTDTQYF
TRBV7-6	TRBJ2-1	.	few	TGTGCCAGCAGCTTAGGTGGTAGCTTCTATGAGCAGTTCTTC	CASSLGGSFYEQFF
TRBV15	TRBJ2-7	.	.	TGTGCCTCGCCACTCCCGGGACACGAGGGCTACGAGCAGTACTTC	CASPLPGHEGYEQYF